The T cell receptor beta chain under discussion was sequenced for a study of shared clonotypes between healthy human individuals. The CDR3 runs 14 residues. Germline CDR1 SGDLS, CDR2 YYNGEE. The V end was cut by 4 bases, the J end by 7 bases, with 17 bases between. Study results and limitations: Richness estimates generally favored naive over memory subsets.

Here immunoSEQ multiplex PCR was the method, and the copy in TCRdb shows in-frame clones only, minus some. The table shows 950,000 to 1,100,000 clones, with about 75% occurring only once. This clone was counted ten times or more. What it binds is unknown. This receptor was taken from a man between 18 and 35 years old in good health. This chain connects TRBV9 to TRBJ1-1; D gene uncertain. The source material was memory CD4+ T cells sorted from blood. Stated subset: CD45RA-negative fraction. The CDR3 nucleotides are TGTGCCAGCAGCCCCCTGGGGATAAGCCTTGAAGCTTTCTTT. The encoded protein is CASSPLGISLEAFF.